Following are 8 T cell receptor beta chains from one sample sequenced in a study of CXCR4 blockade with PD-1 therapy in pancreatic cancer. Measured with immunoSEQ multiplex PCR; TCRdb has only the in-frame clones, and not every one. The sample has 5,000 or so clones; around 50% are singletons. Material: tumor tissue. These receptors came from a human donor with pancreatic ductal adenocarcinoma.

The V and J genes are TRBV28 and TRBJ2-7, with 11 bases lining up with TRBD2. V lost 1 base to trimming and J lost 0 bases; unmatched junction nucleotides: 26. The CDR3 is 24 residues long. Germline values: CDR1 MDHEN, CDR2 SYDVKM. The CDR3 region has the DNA TGTGCCAGCAGTTTATCCCCGGTTCTTGAAGGCGATACTAGCGGGAGTGAAAGCTCCTACGAGCAGTACTTC. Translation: CASSLSPVLEGDTSGSESSYEQYF.

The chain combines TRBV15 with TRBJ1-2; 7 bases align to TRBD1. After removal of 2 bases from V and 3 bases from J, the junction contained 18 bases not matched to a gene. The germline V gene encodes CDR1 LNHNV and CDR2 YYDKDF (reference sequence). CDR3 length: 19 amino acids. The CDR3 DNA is TGTGCCACCAGCAGACGTCCGGGACAGAGCCAACGAAGGGACTATGGCTACACCTTC. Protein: CATSRRPGQSQRRDYGYTF. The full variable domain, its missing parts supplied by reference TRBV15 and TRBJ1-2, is DAMVIQNPRYQVTQFGKPVTLSCSQTLNHNVMYWYQQKSSQAPKLLFHYYDKDFNNEADTPDNFQSRRPNTSFCFLDIRSPGLGDTAMYLCATSRRPGQSQRRDYGYTFGSGTRLTVV.

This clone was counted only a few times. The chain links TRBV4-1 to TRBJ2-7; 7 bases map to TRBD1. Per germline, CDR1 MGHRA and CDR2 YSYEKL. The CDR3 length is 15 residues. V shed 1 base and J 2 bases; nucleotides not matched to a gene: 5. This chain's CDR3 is CASSQARGSTYEQYF. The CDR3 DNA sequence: TGCGCCAGCAGCCAAGCCAGGGGGAGTACCTACGAGCAGTACTTC.

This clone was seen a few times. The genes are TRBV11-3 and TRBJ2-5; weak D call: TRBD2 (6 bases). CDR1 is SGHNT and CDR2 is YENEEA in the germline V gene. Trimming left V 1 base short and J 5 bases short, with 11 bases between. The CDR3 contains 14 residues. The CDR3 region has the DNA TGTGCCAGCAGCTTAGTCTCGGCGGGGGAGACCCAGTACTTC. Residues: CASSLVSAGETQYF.

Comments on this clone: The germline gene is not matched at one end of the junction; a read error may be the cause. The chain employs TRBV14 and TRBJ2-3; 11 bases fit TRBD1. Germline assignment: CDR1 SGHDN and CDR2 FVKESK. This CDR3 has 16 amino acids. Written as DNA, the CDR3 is TGTGCCAGCAGTCAAGGACAGGGGGCATTTACAGATACGCAGTATTTT. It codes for CASSQGQGAFTDTQYF.

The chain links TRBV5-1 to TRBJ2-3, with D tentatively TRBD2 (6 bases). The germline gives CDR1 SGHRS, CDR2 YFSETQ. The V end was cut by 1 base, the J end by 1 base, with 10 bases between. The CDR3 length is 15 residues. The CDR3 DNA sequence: TGCGCCAGCAGCTTGAACGGGGGACGCACAGATACGCAGTATTTT. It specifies CASSLNGGRTDTQYF.

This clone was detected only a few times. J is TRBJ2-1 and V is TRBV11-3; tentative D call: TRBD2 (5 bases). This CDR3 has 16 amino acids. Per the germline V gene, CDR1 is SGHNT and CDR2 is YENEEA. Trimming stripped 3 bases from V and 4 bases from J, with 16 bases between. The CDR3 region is CASSLVVSGNYNEQFF. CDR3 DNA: TGTGCCAGCAGCTTGGTGGTGAGCGGTAATTACAATGAGCAGTTCTTC. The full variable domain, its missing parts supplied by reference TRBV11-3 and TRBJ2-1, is EAGVVQSPRYKIIEKKQPVAFWCNPISGHNTLYWYLQNLGQGPELLIRYENEEAVDDSQLPKDRFSAERLKGVDSTLKIQPAELGDSAVYLCASSLVVSGNYNEQFFGPGTRLTVL.

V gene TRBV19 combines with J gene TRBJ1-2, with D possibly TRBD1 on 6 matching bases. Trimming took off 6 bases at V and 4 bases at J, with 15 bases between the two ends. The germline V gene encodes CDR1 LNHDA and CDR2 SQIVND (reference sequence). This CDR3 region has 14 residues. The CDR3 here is CASREQGLGYGYTF. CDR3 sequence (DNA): TGTGCCAGTAGGGAACAGGGACTCGGCTATGGCTACACCTTC.